A selection of T cell receptor beta chains follows, all from one sample in a study of cytomegalovirus exposure and HLA in healthy donors. Clones were sequenced by immunoSEQ multiplex PCR, and TCRdb holds only the in-frame ones, with some missing. The sample consists of some 190,000 clones, roughly 85% of them appearing once. What was sequenced was PBMCs. Every receptor here comes from a boy between 2 and 10 years old in good health and CMV-seronegative. Both conserved end residues are trimmed from each CDR3. A clone size is listed for some rows: how often the clone was seen (once, few, many), or a class if it is expanded.

clone_size j_call v_call cdr3_aa
- TRBJ2-1 TRBV7-2 ASSSGLALYNEQF
- TRBJ1-1 TRBV15 ATSKGGQNTEAF
once TRBJ1-1 TRBV13 ASSLGTGGIGTEAF
- TRBJ2-7 TRBV6-6 ASSDRVGEQY
- TRBJ2-7 TRBV7-9 ASSLGVAGGEYEQY
- TRBJ1-1 TRBV2 ASTRQGEDTEAF
- TRBJ1-1 TRBV28 ATRPTPPATEAF
- TRBJ1-1 TRBV6-5 ASSYGFLADTEAF
- TRBJ2-7 TRBV6-1 ASSEEGGVTHFSYEQY
- TRBJ1-1 TRBV30 AWSVLGNTEAF
- TRBJ2-7 TRBV11-2 ASSLGGLTYEQY
- TRBJ2-3 TRBV30 AWTGTSGRGDTQY
- TRBJ1-2 TRBV29-1 NQRRRRPLSPLNYGYT
- TRBJ1-6 TRBV10-3 AISGSGQGNSPLH
- TRBJ2-3 TRBV19 ASSINRGTDTQY
- TRBJ1-2 TRBV5-5 ASSSLRIDRGPPNYGYT
- TRBJ2-7 TRBV15 ATSRDLGTSYEQY
few TRBJ2-7 TRBV15 ATRFLAGETYEQY
- TRBJ2-2 TRBV9 ASSVARSTGELF
once TRBJ1-6 TRBV28 ASSLRGLGSPLH
- TRBJ2-4 TRBV5-5 ASSSGTGIAKNIQY
once TRBJ2-7 TRBV4-1 ASSQRLSYEQY
few TRBJ2-3 TRBV7-3 ASSLSGTGATDTQY
- TRBJ1-1 TRBV5-4 ASSLYRGVNTEAF
- - TRBV6-5 ASSRDRVGDEQY
- TRBJ1-2 TRBV5-1 ASSLDGYGYT
- TRBJ1-2 TRBV5-5 ASTAEGGPYGYT
- TRBJ2-5 TRBV30 AWSVLAGGETQY
few TRBJ2-3 TRBV2 ASSPGTSGRSDTQY
- TRBJ1-1 TRBV11-2 ASSSTGWGTEAF
- TRBJ1-3 TRBV7-9 ASSSRRGTRSGNTIY
- TRBJ2-1 TRBV5-1 ASSLEAGPYNEQF
few TRBJ2-7 TRBV29-1 SVGTGSYEQY
- TRBJ2-4 TRBV2 ASSRQGLVAKNIQY
- TRBJ2-7 TRBV6-1 ASSETGSTYEQY
- TRBJ2-3 TRBV2 ASSLAGGQLTDTQY
- TRBJ2-2 TRBV30 AWSGAGGWATGELF
- TRBJ1-2 TRBV29-1 SVDRHLGDYT
once TRBJ2-5 TRBV5-1 ASSAGHHQETQY
- TRBJ1-2 TRBV15 ATSRDSSSGGYT
- TRBJ2-5 TRBV29-1 SGRQGATETQY
- TRBJ1-2 TRBV2 ASSGAGHYGYT
- TRBJ1-1 TRBV27 ASSLNRGSTEAF
- TRBJ2-2 TRBV9 ASSAAWTGIGGELF
- TRBJ1-1 TRBV28 ASSFLDREGTEAF
- TRBJ1-2 TRBV27 ASRLQGAPSYGYT
- TRBJ1-2 TRBV28 ASSRLQVPPYGYT
- TRBJ1-2 TRBV6-6 ASSYSTAYGYT
- TRBJ2-3 TRBV28 ASSSGLADTDTQY
- TRBJ1-2 TRBV5-1 ASSLEGGYGYT